These 3 T cell receptor beta chains came from one sample sequenced in a study of post-analysis software for immune sequencing data. Findings and limits, study-wide: Four or five TRBV segments were more frequent in patients than controls; TRBV5-6, TRBV5-1 and TRBV20-1 belonged to this group.

Unique molecular identifiers featured in each of the TCR beta cDNA libraries. MiXCR, run by TCRdb on the PCR reads, gives a single entry per CDR3 protein. The data show approximately 630,000 distinct CDR3 sequences, 55% to 70% seen once. These receptors lack a known antigen. The specimen sequenced was blood. These receptors all stem from a girl aged 2-10 years with multiple sclerosis.

The chain has TRBV24-1 and TRBJ1-5, with D unresolved. CDR3 size: 11 residues. V lost 9 bases and J lost 7, with 9 bases in between. CDR1 and CDR2 (germline): KGHDR, SFDVKD. The CDR3 DNA follows: TGTGCCACCTACCCCGGGCAGCCCCAGCATTTT. Translated: CATYPGQPQHF.

This chain links TRBV6-5 with TRBJ2-7; TRBD1 is a possible D gene (6 bases). Germline CDR1 reads MNHEY; CDR2 reads SVGAGI. V lost 7 bases to trimming and J lost 6 bases, with 19 bases between them. The CDR3 runs to 14 residues. CDR3 nucleotide sequence: TGTGCCAGCAATACAGGGAATGGATTCAGCGAGCAGTACTTC. Protein product: CASNTGNGFSEQYF.

The chain couples TRBV4-3 to TRBJ2-6; perhaps D is TRBD1 or TRBD2 (6 bases each). The ends were cut back, 0 bases at V and 0 bases at J, with 9 bases in the middle. The CDR3 is made up of 17 amino acids. The germline gives CDR1 LGHNA, CDR2 YSLEER. The CDR3 DNA reads TGCGCCAGCAGCCAAGAGACGGGGGCCTCTGGGGCCAACGTCCTGACTTTC. It translates to CASSQETGASGANVLTF.